This TCR beta chain originates from a study of identical twins. Study results and caveats: Clonotypes of the beta chain that were abundant in cord blood carried fewer insertions (memory repertoires showed none).

This clonotype was seen at least ten times. Its specificity is not known. Trimming took 6 bases from V and 2 from J; bases not matched to a gene: 5. Germline values: CDR1 MNHEY, CDR2 SMNVEV (reference sequence). The CDR3 totals 14 residues. In TCRdb, the 5' RACE reads were re-called with MiXCR into one record per CDR3 protein. The repertoire holds a few hundred thousand distinct CDR3 sequences, with more than 9% as singletons. Separately, the same data were catalogued under a study of yellow fever vaccine responses in identical twins.

This TCR came from a woman between 18 and 29 years old in good health. Material for sequencing was PBMCs. This chain uses TRBV27 with TRBJ2-5, with 8 positions matching TRBD1. Written as DNA, the CDR3 is TGTGCCAGCAGCCAACGGACAGGGCAAGAGACCCAGTACTTC. It yields the protein CASSQRTGQETQYF.